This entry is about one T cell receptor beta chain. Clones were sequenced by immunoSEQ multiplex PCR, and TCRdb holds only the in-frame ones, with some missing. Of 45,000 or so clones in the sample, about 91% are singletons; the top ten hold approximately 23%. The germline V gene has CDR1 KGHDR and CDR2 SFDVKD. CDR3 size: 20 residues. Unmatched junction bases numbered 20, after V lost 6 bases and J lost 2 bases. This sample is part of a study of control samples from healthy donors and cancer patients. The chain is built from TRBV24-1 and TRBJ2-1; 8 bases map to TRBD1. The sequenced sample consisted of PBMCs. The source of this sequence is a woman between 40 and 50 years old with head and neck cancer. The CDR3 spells CATSHPTRQGKRAPYNEQFF. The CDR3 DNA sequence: TGTGCCACCAGTCACCCTACAAGACAGGGGAAAAGGGCACCCTACAATGAGCAGTTCTTC.